This T cell receptor beta chain is from a study of cytomegalovirus exposure and HLA in healthy donors. Study observations and caveats: Later analysis indicated greater clonal expansion among HLA-associated TCR beta chains than among equally common other chains.

Germline values: CDR1 SNHLY, CDR2 FYNNEI. With V trimmed by 6 bases and J by 4 bases, 7 bases remained unmatched. The CDR3 covers 14 residues. With 60 Vbeta and 13 Jbeta primers, the PCR was carried out. Only in-frame clones appear in the TCRdb table, and some are missing; sequencing was by immunoSEQ multiplex PCR. The sample lists about 120,000 clones; roughly 80% were seen once. As concerns this clone: Its specificity is not known.

Material for sequencing was PBMCs. The chain combines TRBV2 with TRBJ1-2, with TRBD1 identical over 8 bases. The source of this sequence is a young woman in good health and CMV-seronegative. CDR3 sequence: CASRAGQGGYGYTF. The CDR3 coding sequence is TGTGCCAGCAGGGCCGGACAGGGAGGCTATGGCTACACCTTC.